The present entry profiles one T cell receptor beta chain with its context. V lost 1 base, J lost 2 bases, and 7 bases lay in between. The germline gives CDR1 KGHDR, CDR2 SFDVKD. The CDR3 runs 14 residues. Using immunoSEQ multiplex PCR, the repertoire was profiled, and TCRdb retains in-frame clones only, with some absent. The sample includes nearly 90,000 clones, over 80% of them seen just once. The data stem from a study of blood T cell repertoires in COVID-19. V is TRBV24-1 and J is TRBJ1-2; a possible D gene is TRBD1 (5 bases). Input material: peripheral blood. The receptor was derived from an elderly man with acute or convalescent COVID-19. In DNA form, the CDR3 reads TGTGCCACCAGTGATTTTAGACAGAACTATGGCTACACCTTC. Its protein product is CATSDFRQNYGYTF.